The rows below give T cell receptor beta chains drawn from one sample of a study of blood T cell repertoires in COVID-19. Using immunoSEQ multiplex PCR, the repertoire was profiled, and TCRdb retains in-frame clones only, with some absent. The sample shows over 150,000 clones, 90% of them seen only once. What was sequenced was peripheral blood. These receptors all come from a man aged 45-60 years with acute or convalescent COVID-19. Each CDR3 is given with its conserved first and last residue. The D gene is left open where the match is weak. A row's size may be missing; if present it is once, few, many or a size class.

TRBV7-9	.	.	TRBJ2-1	TGTGCCAGCAGTCAATCACCCCGGGACTCGTCCTACAATGAGCAGTTCTTC	CASSQSPRDSSYNEQFF
TRBV28	.	.	TRBJ2-5	TGTGCCAGCAGGGGCTACGAGACCCAGTACTTC	CASRGYETQYF
TRBV14	.	.	TRBJ2-5	TGTGCCAGCAGCCAAGATGGGAGCGGACCTTACCAAGAGACCCAGTACTTC	CASSQDGSGPYQETQYF
TRBV10-3	once	.	TRBJ1-6	TGTGCCATCAGTGAGGGGCAGATTAGGATTAATTCACCCCTCCACTTT	CAISEGQIRINSPLHF
TRBV18	.	.	TRBJ1-6	TGTGCCAGCTCACCAGTGACAGGAGATTCACCCCTCCACTTT	CASSPVTGDSPLHF
TRBV6-1	.	.	TRBJ1-1	TGTGCCAGCAACCCCCGGGCGGGGACGGAAGCTTTCTTT	CASNPRAGTEAFF
TRBV6-4	few	TRBD1	TRBJ1-4	TGTGCCGGAGATCCGGGACAGAAAAACCCTAATGAAAAACTGTTTTTT	CAGDPGQKNPNEKLFF
TRBV5-6	.	.	TRBJ1-6	TGTGCCAGCAGCCGGGACATTAATTCACCCCTCCACTTT	CASSRDINSPLHF
TRBV29-1	.	.	TRBJ2-3	TGCAGCGTTGAAGCTATCCAGGGCGGTTGGGCAGATACGCAGTATTTT	CSVEAIQGGWADTQYF
TRBV9	.	TRBD2	TRBJ2-3	TGTGCCAGCAGCCTGAGCGGGGTTTTCACAGATACGCAGTATTTT	CASSLSGVFTDTQYF
TRBV27	.	TRBD2	TRBJ2-3	TGTGCCAGCAGTAAACTAGCGGGAGGGCCTAAGGGCACAGATACGCAGTATTTT	CASSKLAGGPKGTDTQYF
TRBV10-3	.	.	TRBJ1-5	TGTGCCATCAGTGAGATGGCACCCCAGCCCCAGCATTTT	CAISEMAPQPQHF
TRBV15	.	TRBD2	TRBJ2-1	TGTGCCACCAGCACCGGGACTAGCGGATACTACAATGAGCAGTTCTTC	CATSTGTSGYYNEQFF
TRBV12-3/TRBV12-4	once	.	TRBJ1-5	TGTGCCAGCAGTTTTCTCAGGGATCAGCCCCAGCATTTT	CASSFLRDQPQHF
TRBV2	.	TRBD1	TRBJ2-1	TGTGCCAGCACCAAGGACAGGGGACCAACCAATGAGCAGTTCTTC	CASTKDRGPTNEQFF
TRBV3-1/TRBV3-2	.	TRBD2	TRBJ2-3	TGTGCCAGCAGCCAAGCGGGACTAGCGCTGGTGGATACGCAGTATTTT	CASSQAGLALVDTQYF
TRBV7-9	few	.	TRBJ1-1	TGTGCCAGCAGCTTAGATATGAACACTGAAGCTTTCTTT	CASSLDMNTEAFF
TRBV28	.	TRBD1	TRBJ2-3	TGTGCCAGCAGTTCCGGACAGGGGACAGATACGCAGTATTTT	CASSSGQGTDTQYF
TRBV27	.	.	TRBJ2-7	TGTGCCAGCAGTTCTAGCTCCTACGAGCAGTACTTC	CASSSSSYEQYF
TRBV5-1	once	TRBD2	TRBJ2-1	TGCGCCAGCAGTGTCGCGGGGGGGTACAATGAGCAGTTCTTC	CASSVAGGYNEQFF
TRBV28	.	.	TRBJ1-6	TGTGCCAGCGGGCCTACAGGGTATAATTCACCCCTCCACTTT	CASGPTGYNSPLHF
TRBV5-6	once	TRBD1	TRBJ1-1	TGTGCCAGCAGCTACCAACAGGGGTTGGGCACTGAAGCTTTCTTT	CASSYQQGLGTEAFF
TRBV4-2	.	.	TRBJ1-3	TGTGCCAGCAGCCAAGATGTTCACTCTGGAAACACCATATATTTT	CASSQDVHSGNTIYF
TRBV24-1	.	.	TRBJ1-5	TGTGCCACCAGTGATTTCCATAATCAGCCCCAGCATTTT	CATSDFHNQPQHF
TRBV27	.	.	TRBJ1-6	TGTGCCAGCAGTTTAGACGCCGGACGGGGGTATAATTCACCCCTCCACTTT	CASSLDAGRGYNSPLHF
TRBV10-1	.	.	TRBJ2-3	TGCGCCAGCAGGGCTACAGGCCTGAGCACAGATACGCAGTATTTT	CASRATGLSTDTQYF
TRBV7-2	.	.	TRBJ1-3	TGTGCCAGCAGCTTAACCTCCCCAGTCTCAGGGCTTGGCGGAAACACCATATATTTT	CASSLTSPVSGLGGNTIYF
TRBV3-1/TRBV3-2	.	TRBD1	TRBJ1-5	TGTGCCAGCAGCCGGCAGGGGGCTGGCAATCAGCCCCAGCATTTT	CASSRQGAGNQPQHF
TRBV20-1	.	.	TRBJ2-1	TGCAGTGCTAGGTCTTACAATGAGCAGTTCTTC	CSARSYNEQFF
TRBV6-5	few	.	TRBJ1-1	TGTGCCAGCAGTTACGGTGCGGCAGAAGCTTTCTTT	CASSYGAAEAFF
TRBV27	.	.	TRBJ2-7	TGTGCCAGCAGCCCGAGCGTCACCCTGGACGAGCAGTACTTC	CASSPSVTLDEQYF
TRBV6-5	once	TRBD1	TRBJ1-5	TGTGCCAGCAGTCCGGGACAGTGGAATCAGCCCCAGCATTTT	CASSPGQWNQPQHF
TRBV5-1	.	.	TRBJ1-4	TGCGCCAGCAGCGGGGGGACTGGACTTAATGAAAAACTGTTTTTT	CASSGGTGLNEKLFF
TRBV25-1	.	.	TRBJ2-3	TGTGCCAGCAGTGAATATAAGGGGACAGATACGCAGTATTTT	CASSEYKGTDTQYF
TRBV27	once	TRBD1	TRBJ2-2	TGTGCCAGCACCCACGCCGGACAGGCGAACACCGGGGAGCTGTTTTTT	CASTHAGQANTGELFF
TRBV19	.	.	TRBJ1-6	TGTGCCAGTAGTTGGACAGTCGGCGGCTCCTATAATTCACCCCTCCACTTT	CASSWTVGGSYNSPLHF
TRBV15	.	TRBD1	TRBJ2-2	TGTGCCACCAGCAGAGTCTATACAGGGGACACCGGGGAGCTGTTTTTT	CATSRVYTGDTGELFF
TRBV10-3	.	.	TRBJ1-2	TGTGCCATCAGTGAGAGAGTGACAAATGGCTACACCTTC	CAISERVTNGYTF
TRBV6-2/TRBV6-3	.	TRBD1	TRBJ1-1	TGTGCCAGCAGTTACCCGAGGGACAGGGGCTTACTAAGGGCCGGGTACACTGAAGCTTTCTTT	CASSYPRDRGLLRAGYTEAFF
TRBV11-1	.	TRBD2	TRBJ2-7	TGTGCCAGCAGTTCCGGGACTAGCGGGAGGAGCGAGCAGTACTTC	CASSSGTSGRSEQYF
TRBV18	.	TRBD1	TRBJ1-1	TGTGCCAGCTCACCCGATCAGGGGGCCTTTGATACTGAAGCTTTCTTT	CASSPDQGAFDTEAFF
TRBV2	.	.	TRBJ2-5	TGTGCCAGCAGTGTTCTTATGCTACAAGAGACCCAGTACTTC	CASSVLMLQETQYF
TRBV2	.	.	TRBJ2-5	TGTGCCAAAAGATTAGCGGCACAAGAGACCCAGTACTTC	CAKRLAAQETQYF
TRBV2	.	.	TRBJ1-1	TGTGCCAGCAGTGGCGTGCCGGGGAGTTCGATTGAAGCTTTCTTT	CASSGVPGSSIEAFF
TRBV7-8	.	.	TRBJ1-5	TGTGCCAGCAGCTTAGAAGCGGGGGTGGTCCGTCAGCCCCAGCATTTT	CASSLEAGVVRQPQHF
TRBV5-4	few	TRBD1	TRBJ1-1	TGTGCCAGCAGCTTCGGACAGGGCCCCACTGAAGCTTTCTTT	CASSFGQGPTEAFF
TRBV9	.	.	TRBJ2-1	TGTGCCAGCAGCGACAGCGGAGCCCACTACAATGAGCAGTTCTTC	CASSDSGAHYNEQFF
TRBV5-1	.	TRBD2	TRBJ2-1	TGCGCCAGCAGCTTGGTGGGGACTAGTGTTGATGAGCAGTTCTTC	CASSLVGTSVDEQFF
TRBV19	.	.	TRBJ1-1	TGTGCCAGTAAGGGAGACACTGAAGCTTTCTTT	CASKGDTEAFF
TRBV11-2	once	TRBD1	TRBJ2-7	TGTGCCAGCAGCTTAGCCGACAGGGCTTTGGGGCCTTACGAGCAGTACTTC	CASSLADRALGPYEQYF
TRBV6-5	.	.	TRBJ1-1	TGTGCCAGTACTGGTCCGGGGGGGTTTGCCACTGAAGCTTTCTTT	CASTGPGGFATEAFF
TRBV4-1	.	.	TRBJ1-5	TGCGCCAGCAGCCTGGCACAGTCCTCCAATCAGCCCCAGCATTTT	CASSLAQSSNQPQHF
TRBV4-1	.	.	TRBJ1-1	TGCGCCAGCAGCATACTGGGGACCAGGGAGGACACTGAAGCTTTCTTT	CASSILGTREDTEAFF
TRBV5-6	once	TRBD2	TRBJ2-7	TGTGCCAGCAGCCCGGGACTAGCGCGCGAGCAGTACTTC	CASSPGLAREQYF
TRBV29-1	.	TRBD2	TRBJ2-1	TGCAGCGTTACCGTAGGCCAGCGGGGCTACAATGAGCAGTTCTTC	CSVTVGQRGYNEQFF